A single sample is the source of the 9 T cell receptor beta chains below, sequenced in a study of T cell clonality in common variable immunodeficiency. Sequenced by immunoSEQ multiplex PCR; TCRdb stores in-frame clones only, minus some. The sample shows around 34,000 clones, none of them appearing just once. The sample consisted of peripheral blood mononuclear cells. The receptors come from a person aged 18 to 70 in good health.

In this sample, this clone turned up many times. The DNA ends 3 residues before the CDR3 does, and the rest of the CDR3 is filled in from the germline J gene. V usage is TRBV10-3 and J usage is TRBJ1-1; D is undetermined. The CDR3 contains 13 residues. Germline CDR1 reads ENHRY; CDR2 reads SYGVKD. Partial CDR3 DNA: TGTGCCATCAGTGAGATTAGCGGGAGGGTG. This sequence encodes CAISEISGRV. The whole CDR3 protein is CAISEISGRVAFF.

This clone was counted many times. The read comes to an end 3 residues before the CDR3 does, leaving the germline J gene to fill in the end. This chain connects TRBV20-1 to TRBJ1-1; no reliable D call. This CDR3 is 16 amino acids long. Trimming took 5 bases from V and 1 from J, leaving 20 bases between them. CDR1 DFQATT and CDR2 SNEGSKA come from the germline V gene (reference sequence). The CDR3 bases that were read are TGCAGTGCTTTCTCAGCAGGCAGAAGTAGGAACACTGAA. Its protein product is CSAFSAGRSRNTE. The full CDR3 reads CSAFSAGRSRNTEAFF.

Many counts were recorded for this clone. The read ends 3 residues shy of where the CDR3 ends; the end is completed using the germline J gene. The rearrangement joins TRBV20-1 to TRBJ2-3; maybe TRBD2 (5 bases). This CDR3 spans 15 amino acids. V was cut by 0 bases and J by 0 bases, with 10 bases left in between. The germline gives CDR1 DFQATT, CDR2 SNEGSKA (reference sequence). CDR3 bases read: TGCAGTGCTAGAGACGCGGACTTCAGCACAGATACG. Translation: CSARDADFSTDT. The CDR3 in its entirety is CSARDADFSTDTQYF.

There are many counts of this clone. The read comes to an end 3 residues before the CDR3 does, leaving the germline J gene to fill in the end. V gene TRBV20-1 combines with J gene TRBJ1-5; D is unresolved. The CDR3 runs 16 residues. V lost 0 bases, J lost 0 bases, and 12 bases lay in between. The germline gives CDR1 DFQATT, CDR2 SNEGSKA (reference sequence). CDR3 loop: CSARDPSASSNQPQHF. Partial CDR3 DNA: TGCAGTGCTAGAGATCCAAGCGCCTCTAGCAATCAGCCC.

This clone was recorded many times. The CDR3 goes on 3 residues after the read ends, and that part is filled in from the germline J gene. The V call is TRBV5-1, the J call TRBJ2-5, with TRBD1 as a possible D gene (6 bases). CDR1 is SGHRS, CDR2 YFSETQ, per germline. The CDR3 covers 15 residues. V was clipped by 5 bases and J by 0 bases, with 14 bases between them. The CDR3 DNA, read in part, is TGCGCCAGCAGTCCAGGACAGCAGTACCAAGAGACC. This sequence encodes CASSPGQQYQET. The whole CDR3 sequence reads CASSPGQQYQETQYF. Full variable domain (missing parts from reference TRBV5-1 and TRBJ2-5): KAGVTQTPRYLIKTRGQQVTLSCSPISGHRSVSWYQQTPGQGLQFLFEYFSETQRNKGNFPGRFSGRQFSNSRSEMNVSTLELGDSALYLCASSPGQQYQETQYFGPGTRLLVL.

Comments on this clone: The read ends 3 residues before the CDR3 terminus; that terminus is restored from the germline J gene. The gene calls are TRBV7-2 and TRBJ2-5; tentative D call: TRBD2 (5 bases). This CDR3 has 12 residues. Trimming took off 5 bases at V and 4 bases at J, with 8 bases between the two ends. CDR1 is SGHTA and CDR2 is FQGNSA in the germline V gene. The CDR3 DNA, read in part, is TGTGCCAGCAGCAGCAGCGGAGAGACC. It yields the protein CASSSSGET. The CDR3 as a whole reads CASSSSGETQYF.

The sample holds many counts of this clone. With the read ending 3 residues before the CDR3 end, the germline J gene is used to fill in that end. The J gene is TRBJ1-1, the V gene TRBV2; the D gene is possibly TRBD1 (5 bases). Germline V gives CDR1 SNHLY, CDR2 FYNNEI. CDR3 length: 15 residues. V lost 6 bases and J lost 6, with 20 bases in between. CDR3 DNA (partial): TGTGCCAGCAGGGGTACGGACACCCAGCTCTCTGAA. Translated: CASRGTDTQLSE. The whole CDR3 protein reads CASRGTDTQLSEAFF.

This clone was observed many times. The read terminates 3 residues before the CDR3 end, so the remaining end is supplied by the germline J gene. The chain links TRBV20-1 to TRBJ2-7; 7 nucleotides line up with TRBD1. Germline V gives CDR1 DFQATT, CDR2 SNEGSKA (reference sequence). Unmatched junction bases numbered 3, after V lost 1 base and J lost 3 bases. CDR3 size: 13 residues. Partial CDR3 DNA: TGCAGTGCTAGAGCTACAGGGGTCTACGAG. Its translation is CSARATGVYE. The full CDR3 reads CSARATGVYEQYF.

This clone was seen many times. The read ends 3 residues before the CDR3 terminus; that terminus is restored from the germline J gene. This rearrangement joins TRBV5-4 to TRBJ2-5; D perhaps matches TRBD1 (6 bases). The V gene's germline CDR1 is SGHNT and CDR2 YYREEE (reference sequence). The CDR3 contains 16 residues. Trimming removed 2 bases from V and 1 base from J, with 15 bases in between. The sequenced CDR3 bases are TGTGCCAGCAGCTTATTTGGGGGCGCCCCCCAAGAGACC. This encodes CASSLFGGAPQET. The entire CDR3 sequence reads CASSLFGGAPQETQYF. Using reference TRBV5-4 and TRBJ2-5 for the parts outside the CDR3, the full variable domain is ETGVTQSPTHLIKTRGQQVTLRCSSQSGHNTVSWYQQALGQGPQFIFQYYREEENGRGNFPPRFSGLQFPNYSSELNVNALELDDSALYLCASSLFGGAPQETQYFGPGTRLLVL.